This TCR beta chain was captured in a study of beta chain features in type 1 diabetes. The study, taken as a whole, reports: Cells with high TCR expression could be over-represented by cDNA sequencing.

What was sequenced were expressed TCRB transcripts, since all of the isolated RNA had been reverse transcribed. The protocol was immunoSEQ multiplex PCR, while the TCRdb copy is restricted to in-frame clones and leaves out a portion. The sample comprises 120,000 to 150,000 clones, over 9.5% of which are singletons, and under 1.5% rests with the top ten. V lost 0 bases and J lost 7; bases outside the gene matches: 9. CDR3 size: 16 residues. Germline assignment: CDR1 SGHTA and CDR2 FQGNSA. Each sorted population was over 95% pure. Notes on this clone: The target antigen is unknown.

The sequenced sample was naive CD4+ T cells from blood. This receptor was taken from a man aged 18 to 29 in good health. The chain uses TRBV7-2 and TRBJ2-5, with TRBD2 matching 9 bases. The CDR3 DNA sequence: TGTGCCAGCAGCTTAGCGCAGCGGGGGGCAGGGGGGACCCAGTACTTC. Residues: CASSLAQRGAGGTQYF.